The 18 T cell receptor beta chains below were found in one sample sequenced in a study of read filtering for tumor transcriptome and immune sequencing (dated by TCRdb to between 2020 and 2021). Data came from an Illumina HiSeq 4000. The Immunoverse kit was used to build TCR libraries from about 400 ng RNA, with molecular barcoded adaptors covering alpha/delta and beta/gamma chains. TCRdb applied fastp at Q25 and MiXCR to the public reads, then kept only in-frame beta chains. Rows are unified per CDR3 protein, each entry keeping the most common DNA and genes. Recorded for this sample are around 31,000 distinct CDR3 sequences; under 20% of them occurred a single time. The ten biggest clones cover 16% of the sample. The sample was a population of CD138-negative cells sorted from bone marrow. Sample cell subset or site, as interpreted from the label and publication: bone marrow mononuclear cells depleted of CD138+ plasma/myeloma cells by negative magnetic selection. The receptors here all came from a donor at least 40 years old with multiple myeloma.

The table lists this clonotype with many counts. This chain connects TRBV20-1 to TRBJ2-5, with D perhaps matching TRBD2 (5 bases). The CDR3 has 13 residues. Trimming shortened V by 5 bases and J by 1 base, and 11 bases separated the two germline ends. Germline-derived CDR1 and CDR2 are DFQATT and SNEGSKA (reference sequence). In nucleotides, the CDR3 is TGCAGTGCTGCAGCGGAACTCCAAGAGACCCAGTACTTC. Protein product: CSAAAELQETQYF.

In this sample, this clonotype turned up many times. This chain uses TRBV12-3 or TRBV12-4 with TRBJ2-3; D unclear. The V and J ends lost 3 bases and 4 bases respectively, with 14 bases between them. CDR3 length: 15 residues. CDR3 sequence: CASSFLWQEADTQYF. DNA of the CDR3: TGTGCCAGCAGTTTCCTTTGGCAGGAAGCAGATACGCAGTATTTT.

The sample holds many counts of this clonotype. This rearrangement joins TRBV5-6 to TRBJ2-6; D gene ambiguous. Germline assignment: CDR1 SGHDT and CDR2 YYEEEE. Trimming stripped 3 bases from V and 9 bases from J, with 13 bases between. The CDR3 consists of 14 residues. DNA of the CDR3: TGTGCCAGCAGCTACTCCCTCGAGCGCAACGTCCTGACTTTC. As protein: CASSYSLERNVLTF.

This clonotype was observed at least ten times. The rearrangement uses TRBV29-1 and TRBJ2-3; 8 nucleotides line up with TRBD2. This CDR3 has 12 amino acids. The germline V gene encodes CDR1 SQVTM and CDR2 ANQGSEA. The junction had 6 bases not matched to a gene; V was cut back by 7 bases and J by 6 bases. The CDR3 nucleotides are TGCAGCGCGGGACTAGTTATGGATACGCAGTATTTT. It is translated as CSAGLVMDTQYF.

This clonotype has only a few counts. This may be a read error, as it is one base from a much larger clone. The chain recombines TRBV27 with TRBJ2-5; 11 bases fit TRBD2. Germline loops: CDR1 MNHEY, CDR2 SMNVEV (reference sequence). This CDR3 region has 19 residues. J gave up 3 bases and V 4 bases, and 16 bases lay outside the gene matches. CDR3 sequence: CASSSGLAAALEVEETQYF. The CDR3 nucleotides are TGTGCCAGCAGTTCGGGACTAGCGGCGGCCCTTGAGGTAGAAGAGACCCAGTACTTC.

In the case of this clonotype: The conserved phenylalanine or tryptophan is not found at the CDR3 terminus, so this likely reflects a read error. J is TRBJ2-1 and V is TRBV6-2 or TRBV6-3; 11 positions agree with TRBD2. The CDR3 runs to 18 residues. Germline loops: CDR1 MNHEY, CDR2 SVGEGT. The CDR3 region has the DNA TGCGCCAGCAGTCTCCCGATCACTAGCGGGAGCCGGTTGGGTGAGCAGTTCCTC. Amino acids: CASSLPITSGSRLGEQFL.

Many counts were recorded for this clonotype. V is TRBV7-8 and J is TRBJ2-3; D is ambiguous. The CDR3 sequence is 13 residues long. V dropped 3 bases and J dropped 5 bases, with 9 bases sitting between them. Germline V lookup: CDR1 SGHVS, CDR2 FQNEAQ. The CDR3: CASSLLVVDTQYF. In DNA, the CDR3 is TGTGCCAGCAGCTTGCTGGTTGTAGATACGCAGTATTTT.

The V call is TRBV3-1, the J call TRBJ2-7; 9 bases line up with TRBD1. V lost 6 bases and J lost 4; bases outside the gene matches: 4. This CDR3 spans 13 amino acids. CDR1 LGHDT and CDR2 YNNKEL come from the germline V gene (reference sequence). CDR3 sequence: CASRHRGLYEQYF. The DNA of the CDR3 is TGTGCCAGCAGACACAGGGGGCTATACGAGCAGTACTTC.

Ten or more counts support this clonotype. The rearrangement links TRBV7-8 to TRBJ2-5; 8 positions agree with TRBD1. V shed 5 bases and J 5 bases; nucleotides not matched to a gene: 4. The CDR3 is 13 residues long. The V gene's germline CDR1 is SGHVS and CDR2 FQNEAQ. As DNA, the CDR3 is TGTGCCAGCAGCGCGCACAGGGGGGAGACCCAGTACTTC. This codes for CASSAHRGETQYF.

This clonotype was counted at least ten times. This chain uses TRBV4-2 with TRBJ2-2; no definite D call. The CDR3 is 16 amino acids. V shed 0 bases and J shed 2 bases, with 10 bases lying between them. Germline assignment: CDR1 LGHNA and CDR2 YNFKEQ. CDR3 region: CASSQEGSTNTGELFF. DNA of the CDR3: TGTGCCAGCAGCCAAGAGGGATCCACCAACACCGGGGAGCTGTTTTTT.

This clonotype was recorded many times. The gene calls are TRBV2 and TRBJ1-4; possible D gene TRBD1, 5 bases. Germline V gene sequence: CDR1 SNHLY, CDR2 FYNNEI. This CDR3 is 13 amino acids long. V was trimmed by 2 bases and J by 10 bases, leaving 11 bases between them. CDR3 sequence reads: CASSEPQVPKLFF. The CDR3 DNA reads TGTGCCAGCAGTGAACCACAGGTTCCAAAACTGTTTTTT.

This clonotype occurred many times. The chain has TRBV20-1 and TRBJ1-2; no firm D call. The CDR3 covers 12 residues. Germline assignment: CDR1 DFQATT and CDR2 SNEGSKA (reference sequence). V lost 6 bases, J lost 2 bases, and 10 bases lay in between. This CDR3 is CSAINVNYGYTF. CDR3 nucleotide sequence: TGCAGTGCCATCAACGTAAACTATGGCTACACCTTC.

Within the sample, this clonotype is medium-sized (0.01 to 0.1%). The chain joins TRBV7-9 to TRBJ1-4, with 9 bases fitting TRBD1. CDR3 size: 17 residues. The V gene's germline CDR1 is SEHNR and CDR2 FQNEAQ (reference sequence). V shed 5 bases, J shed 0 bases, and the junction held 7 bases outside the gene matches. This CDR3 reads CASSVGQGVATNEKLFF. CDR3 nucleotide sequence: TGTGCCAGCAGCGTGGGACAGGGCGTTGCAACTAATGAAAAACTGTTTTTT.

This clonotype came up many times. The rearrangement links TRBV6-4 to TRBJ2-3, with 7 positions matching TRBD2. Germline CDR1 reads MRHNA; CDR2 reads SNTAGT. Unmatched junction bases numbered 4, after V lost 2 bases and J lost 2 bases. The CDR3 is 15 residues long. CDR3 amino acids: CASSDGREHTDTQYF. CDR3 DNA: TGTGCCAGCAGTGACGGGCGGGAGCACACAGATACGCAGTATTTT.

A few counts support this clonotype. The DNA of the CDR3 is TGTGCCAGCAGCCAGGACAGGGGAGGCATTCAGTACTTC. This encodes CASSQDRGGIQYF. The chain is built from TRBV3-1 and TRBJ2-4; 9 bases fit TRBD1. In germline, CDR1 is LGHDT, CDR2 YNNKEL (reference sequence). CDR3 length: 13 residues. The ends lost 3 bases at V and 9 bases at J; junction bases unmatched: 3.

This clonotype showed up many times. The rearrangement uses TRBV2 and TRBJ2-5, with TRBD2 matching 8 bases. The length of the CDR3 is 16 residues. The junction had 8 bases not matched to a gene; V was cut back by 3 bases and J by 2 bases. Germline assignment: CDR1 SNHLY and CDR2 FYNNEI. CDR3 sequence: CASSERGLVKQETQYF. The CDR3 bases are TGTGCCAGCAGTGAGCGGGGACTAGTAAAACAAGAGACCCAGTACTTC.

This rearrangement joins TRBV29-1 to TRBJ2-2; D assignment may be TRBD1 or TRBD2 (5 bases each). CDR3 length equals 12 residues. Trimming removed 7 bases from V and 16 bases from J, with 22 bases in between. Germline CDR1 reads SQVTM; CDR2 reads ANQGSEA. This chain's CDR3 is CSAMSGTGESFF. DNA for the CDR3: TGCAGCGCCATGTCCGGGACCGGGGAGTCGTTTTTT.

The sample holds one count of this clonotype. V gene TRBV5-1 combines with J gene TRBJ2-1; perhaps TRBD1 as D (6 bases). The CDR3 loop spans 16 amino acids. V gave up 7 bases and J gave up 3 bases, with 20 bases separating them. Germline values: CDR1 SGHRS, CDR2 YFSETQ. CDR3 region: CASCTQGPPYYNEQFF. The CDR3 DNA sequence: TGCGCCAGCTGCACGCAGGGGCCCCCATACTACAATGAGCAGTTCTTC.